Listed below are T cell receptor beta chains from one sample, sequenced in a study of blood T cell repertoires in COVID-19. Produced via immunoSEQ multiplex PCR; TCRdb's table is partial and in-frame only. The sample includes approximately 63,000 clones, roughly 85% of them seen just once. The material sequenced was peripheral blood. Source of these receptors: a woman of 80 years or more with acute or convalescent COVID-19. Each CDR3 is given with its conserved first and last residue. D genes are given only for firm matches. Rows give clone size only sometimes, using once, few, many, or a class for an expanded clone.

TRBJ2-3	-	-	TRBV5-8	TGTGCCAGCAGCTTGGAGGGGAGGAATACGCAGTATTTT	CASSLEGRNTQYF
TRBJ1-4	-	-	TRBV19	TGTGCCAGCCGGGACTCCCTATCTGGATGGGCTAATGAAAAACTGTTTTTT	CASRDSLSGWANEKLFF
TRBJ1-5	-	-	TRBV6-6	TGTGCCAGCCGTCAGAGCCGTGGAGACGGTAGCAATCAGCCCCAGCATTTT	CASRQSRGDGSNQPQHF
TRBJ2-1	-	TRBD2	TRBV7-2	TGTGCCAGCCGCCTTAAGCTAGCGGGAAGGGATGAGCAGTTCTTC	CASRLKLAGRDEQFF
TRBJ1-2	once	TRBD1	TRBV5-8	TGTGCCAGCAGCTTGGAGGACAGGGTTTTGTATGGCTACACCTTC	CASSLEDRVLYGYTF
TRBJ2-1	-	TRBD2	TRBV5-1	TGCGCCAGCAGCTCCCGGGCGGGGGTAGCGGATCTCCTCGGTGAGCAGTTCTTC	CASSSRAGVADLLGEQFF
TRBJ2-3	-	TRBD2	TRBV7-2	TGTGCCAGCAGCTTAGTACTAGCGGGAGGCACAGATACGCAGTATTTT	CASSLVLAGGTDTQYF
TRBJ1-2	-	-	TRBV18	TGTGCCAGCTCACCTCAGGGGATCGGGTATGGCTACACCTTC	CASSPQGIGYGYTF
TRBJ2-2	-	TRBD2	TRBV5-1	TGCGCCAGCAGCTTGAACCTAGCGGGAGGCCCGGGCACCGGGGAGCTGTTTTTT	CASSLNLAGGPGTGELFF
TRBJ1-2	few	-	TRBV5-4	TGTGCCAGCAGCTTGGACTTAGGGGGGGGCGGAGGCTACACCTTC	CASSLDLGGGGGYTF
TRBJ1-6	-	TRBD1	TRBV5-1	TGCGCCAGCAGCTCGACAGGGAATTCACCCCTCCACTTT	CASSSTGNSPLHF
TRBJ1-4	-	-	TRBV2	TGTGCCAGCAGACCCACTCGCGCCTCCCGGAGCGAAAAACTGTTTTTT	CASRPTRASRSEKLFF
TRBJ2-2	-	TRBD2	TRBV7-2	TGTGCCAGCAGCTTAGAGCGGGGGGGGAACACCGGGGAGCTGTTTTTT	CASSLERGGNTGELFF
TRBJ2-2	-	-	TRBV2	TGTGCCAGCGGGGGACAACGTCTCGGGGAGCTGTTTTTT	CASGGQRLGELFF
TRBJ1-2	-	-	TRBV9	TGTGCCAGCAGCGTAGAGTCACTCAGGGGCGGCTACACCTTC	CASSVESLRGGYTF
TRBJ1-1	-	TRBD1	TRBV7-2	TGTGCCAGCAGCAAATCGACAGGGGCCACTGAAGCTTTCTTT	CASSKSTGATEAFF
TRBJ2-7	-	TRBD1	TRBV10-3	TGTGCCATCACTGGGACAGGGTCCTACGAGCAGTACTTC	CAITGTGSYEQYF
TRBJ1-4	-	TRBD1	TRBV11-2	TGTGCCAGCAGCGTACCCGGGACAGGGTATGAAAAACTGTTTTTT	CASSVPGTGYEKLFF
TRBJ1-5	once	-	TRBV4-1	TGCGCCAGCAGCCAAGACACAGGCCGGCAGCCCCAGCATTTT	CASSQDTGRQPQHF
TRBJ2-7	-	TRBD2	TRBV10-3	TGTGCCATCAGTGTTAGGGAGACTAGCGGATTAAAGAAGCCCTACGAGCAGTACTTC	CAISVRETSGLKKPYEQYF
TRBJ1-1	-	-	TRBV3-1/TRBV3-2	TGTGCCAGCAGTCCACCCGGGGGGGCCACTGAAGCTTTCTTT	CASSPPGGATEAFF
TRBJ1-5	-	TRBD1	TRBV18	TGTGCCAGCTCATTCACTGGACAGGGGGTGACACAGCCCCAGCATTTT	CASSFTGQGVTQPQHF
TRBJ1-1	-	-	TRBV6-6	TGTGCCAGCAGTTCTGTGACAGGCCAGAACACTGAAGCTTTCTTT	CASSSVTGQNTEAFF
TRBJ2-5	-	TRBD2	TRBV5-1	TGCGCCAGCAGCATGGGGACTAGCGGGACCCAAGAGACCCAGTACTTC	CASSMGTSGTQETQYF
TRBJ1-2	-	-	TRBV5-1	TGCGCCAGCAGCTTGGGGCCGGGGAACTATGGCTACACCTTC	CASSLGPGNYGYTF
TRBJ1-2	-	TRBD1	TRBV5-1	TGCGCCAGCAGCTTGGCAGGGGGCGATAACTATGGCTACACCTTC	CASSLAGGDNYGYTF
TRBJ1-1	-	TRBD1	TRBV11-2	TGTGCCAGCAGCCCTGCAGGGGGTTACACTGAAGCTTTCTTT	CASSPAGGYTEAFF
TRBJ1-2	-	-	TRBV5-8	TGTGCCAGCAGCTTGGGACAGCCACACTATGGCTACACCTTC	CASSLGQPHYGYTF
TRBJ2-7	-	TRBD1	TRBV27	TGTGCCAGCAGTTTTTCGTCCGGGACAGGGAGCTCCTACGAGCAGTACTTC	CASSFSSGTGSSYEQYF
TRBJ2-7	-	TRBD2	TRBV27	TGTGCCGGCAGTTTTGGGCTAGCGGGAAGCTACGAGCAGTACTTC	CAGSFGLAGSYEQYF